The TCR beta chain described here comes from a study of vaccination and CD4 T cells after COVID-19. Whole-study context: Culture controls were given either a CEFX pool, an HIV-1 Nef pool, or no peptide.

Germline V gene data show CDR1 as DFQATT and CDR2 as SNEGSKA (reference sequence). There are 10 residues in the CDR3. The ends were cut back, 6 bases at V and 2 bases at J, with 4 bases in the middle. An Oncomine TCR Beta short-read assay was used to sequence the DNA from cultured CD4+ T cells. The source of extracted genomic DNA was cultured CD4+ T cells. TCRdb re-derived calls from the PCR reads in MiXCR, one entry per CDR3 protein. The sample consists of thousands of distinct CDR3 sequences, 55% to 80% of them appearing once. Treatment specified: roughly 10-day PBMC culture with coronavirus spike peptide pools or control peptides (ViraFEST assay). Positive PCR dates covered March to December 2020, before US Alpha, Beta and Delta variants. This clonotype showed up just a few times. Its matching antigen is unknown.

Here the sequenced sample was CD4+ T cells from blood, cultured in vitro, taken before SARS-CoV-2 vaccination. The receptor was derived from a human donor who had recovered from COVID-19. The chain combines TRBV20-1 with TRBJ2-5; D is unresolved. CDR3 coding DNA: TGCAGTGCCCATCAAGAGACCCAGTACTTC. The encoded protein is CSAHQETQYF.